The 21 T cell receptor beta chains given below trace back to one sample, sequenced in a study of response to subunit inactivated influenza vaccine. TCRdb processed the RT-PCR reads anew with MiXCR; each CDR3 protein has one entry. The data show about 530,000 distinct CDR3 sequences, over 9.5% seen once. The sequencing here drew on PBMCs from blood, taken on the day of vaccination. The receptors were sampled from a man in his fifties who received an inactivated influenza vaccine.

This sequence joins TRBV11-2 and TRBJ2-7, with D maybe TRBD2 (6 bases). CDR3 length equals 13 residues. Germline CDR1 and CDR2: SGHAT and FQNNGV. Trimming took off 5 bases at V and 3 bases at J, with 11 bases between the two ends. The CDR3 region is CASSRGFNYEQYF. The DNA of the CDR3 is TGTGCCAGCAGCCGGGGGTTTAACTACGAGCAGTACTTC.

The CDR3 sequence is CASSKVLLGTGNTIYF. The CDR3 DNA is TGTGCCAGCAGCAAAGTTCTCTTGGGGACTGGAAACACCATATATTTT. The chain carries TRBV7-2 and TRBJ1-3; D is uncertain. This CDR3 has 16 residues. With 5 bases removed from V and 2 bases from J, the gap between germline ends came to 16 bases. Germline V gene sequence: CDR1 SGHTA, CDR2 FQGNSA.

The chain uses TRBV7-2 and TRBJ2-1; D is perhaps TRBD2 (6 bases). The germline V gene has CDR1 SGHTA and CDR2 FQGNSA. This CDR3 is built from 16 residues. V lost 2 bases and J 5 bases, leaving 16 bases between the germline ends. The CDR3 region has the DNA TGTGCCAGCAGCTTAAGTCCGATTGGCGGGGACAATGAGCAGTTCTTC. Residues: CASSLSPIGGDNEQFF.

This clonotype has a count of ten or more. In DNA, the CDR3 is TGTGCCAGCAGTTTCGGGGGGGACTACAATGAGCAGTTCTTC. This translates into CASSFGGDYNEQFF. The V call is TRBV12-3 or TRBV12-4, the J call TRBJ2-1; 8 nucleotides agree with TRBD2. CDR3 length: 14 residues. V lost 3 bases, J lost 3 bases, and 1 base stayed unmatched.

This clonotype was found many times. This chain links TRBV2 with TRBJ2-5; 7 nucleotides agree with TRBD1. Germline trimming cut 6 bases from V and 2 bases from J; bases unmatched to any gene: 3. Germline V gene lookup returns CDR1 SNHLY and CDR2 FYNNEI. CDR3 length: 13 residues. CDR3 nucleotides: TGTGCCAGCAGAAGGACAGGACAAGAGACCCAGTACTTC. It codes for CASRRTGQETQYF.

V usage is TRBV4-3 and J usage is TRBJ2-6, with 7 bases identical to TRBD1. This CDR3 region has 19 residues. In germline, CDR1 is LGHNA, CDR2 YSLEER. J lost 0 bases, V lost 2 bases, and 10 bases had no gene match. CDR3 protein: CASSQSPTGLLSGANVLTF. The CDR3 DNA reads TGCGCCAGCAGCCAATCCCCGACAGGGCTTCTCTCTGGGGCCAACGTCCTGACTTTC.

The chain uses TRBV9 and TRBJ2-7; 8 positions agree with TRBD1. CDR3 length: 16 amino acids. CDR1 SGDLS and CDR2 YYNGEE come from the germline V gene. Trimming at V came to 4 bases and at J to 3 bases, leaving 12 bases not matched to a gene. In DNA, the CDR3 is TGTGCCAGCAGCAAAGGACAGGGCGATCTCGTCTACGAGCAGTACTTC. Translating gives CASSKGQGDLVYEQYF.

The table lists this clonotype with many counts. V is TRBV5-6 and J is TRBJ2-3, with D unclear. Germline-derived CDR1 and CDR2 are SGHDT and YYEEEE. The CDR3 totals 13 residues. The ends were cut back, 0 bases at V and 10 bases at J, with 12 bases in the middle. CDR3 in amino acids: CASSLEASHPQYF. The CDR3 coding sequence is TGTGCCAGCAGCTTGGAGGCCAGCCACCCGCAGTATTTT.

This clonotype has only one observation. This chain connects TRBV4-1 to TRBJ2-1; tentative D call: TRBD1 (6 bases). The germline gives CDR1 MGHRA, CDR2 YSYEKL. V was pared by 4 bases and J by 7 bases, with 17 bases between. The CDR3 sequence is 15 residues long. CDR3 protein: CASSPPRGSVNEQFF. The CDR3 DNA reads TGCGCCAGCAGCCCTCCTAGGGGGTCGGTAAATGAGCAGTTCTTC.

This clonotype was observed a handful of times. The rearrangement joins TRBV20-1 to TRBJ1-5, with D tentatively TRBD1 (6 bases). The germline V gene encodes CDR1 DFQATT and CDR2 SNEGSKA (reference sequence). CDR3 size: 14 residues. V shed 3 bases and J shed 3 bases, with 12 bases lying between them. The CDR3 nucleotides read TGCAGTGCTAGGGTCGGGGGACACAATCAGCCCCAGCATTTT. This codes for CSARVGGHNQPQHF.

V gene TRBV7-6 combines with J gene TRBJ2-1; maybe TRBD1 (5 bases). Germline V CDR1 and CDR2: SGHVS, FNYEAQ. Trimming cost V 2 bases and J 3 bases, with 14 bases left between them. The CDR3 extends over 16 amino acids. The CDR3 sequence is CASSLYSGMFYNEQFF. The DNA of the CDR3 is TGTGCCAGCAGCTTATATTCAGGGATGTTCTACAATGAGCAGTTCTTC.

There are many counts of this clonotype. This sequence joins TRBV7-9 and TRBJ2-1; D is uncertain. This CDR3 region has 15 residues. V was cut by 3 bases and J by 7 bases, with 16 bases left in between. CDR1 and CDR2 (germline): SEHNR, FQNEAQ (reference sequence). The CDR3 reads CASSFQAIGLNEQFF. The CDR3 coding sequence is TGTGCCAGCAGCTTCCAGGCCATTGGTTTGAATGAGCAGTTCTTC.

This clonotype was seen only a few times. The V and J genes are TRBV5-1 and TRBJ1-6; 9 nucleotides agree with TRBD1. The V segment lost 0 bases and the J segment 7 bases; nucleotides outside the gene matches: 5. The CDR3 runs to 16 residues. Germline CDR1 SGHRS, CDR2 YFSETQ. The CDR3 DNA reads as TGCGCCAGCAGCTTGGCCGGGACAGGGAGCAATTCACCCCTCCACTTT. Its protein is CASSLAGTGSNSPLHF.

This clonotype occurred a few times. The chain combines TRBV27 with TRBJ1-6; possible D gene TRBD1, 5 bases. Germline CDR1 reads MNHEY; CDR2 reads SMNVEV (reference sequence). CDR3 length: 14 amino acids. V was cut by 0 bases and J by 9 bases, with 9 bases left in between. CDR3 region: CASSLSGGFSPLHF. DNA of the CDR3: TGTGCCAGCAGTTTATCTGGGGGGTTTTCACCCCTCCACTTT.

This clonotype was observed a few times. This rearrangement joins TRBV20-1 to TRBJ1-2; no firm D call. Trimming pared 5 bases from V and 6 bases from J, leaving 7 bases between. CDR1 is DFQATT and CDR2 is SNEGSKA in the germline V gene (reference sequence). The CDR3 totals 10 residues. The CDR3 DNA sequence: TGCAGTGCTTCTCAAAATGGCTACACCTTC. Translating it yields CSASQNGYTF.

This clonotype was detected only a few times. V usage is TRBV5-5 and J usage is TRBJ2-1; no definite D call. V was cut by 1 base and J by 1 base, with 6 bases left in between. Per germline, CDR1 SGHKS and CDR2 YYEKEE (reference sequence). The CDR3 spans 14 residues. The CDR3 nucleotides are TGTGCCAGCAGCTTGCGGCGGTCCTACAATGAGCAGTTCTTC. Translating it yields CASSLRRSYNEQFF.

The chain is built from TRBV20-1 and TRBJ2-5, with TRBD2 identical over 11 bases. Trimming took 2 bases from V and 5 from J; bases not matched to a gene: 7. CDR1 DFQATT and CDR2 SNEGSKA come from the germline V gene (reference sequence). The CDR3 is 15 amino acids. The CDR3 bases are TGCAGTGCTAGATACGGACTAGCGGGTAGGGAGACCCAGTACTTC. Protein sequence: CSARYGLAGRETQYF.

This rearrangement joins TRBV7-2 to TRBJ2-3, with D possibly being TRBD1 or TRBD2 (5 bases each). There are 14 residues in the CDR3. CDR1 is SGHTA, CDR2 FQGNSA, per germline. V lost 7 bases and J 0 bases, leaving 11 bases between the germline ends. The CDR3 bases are TGTGCCAGCAAGGGACGTCTTAGCACAGATACGCAGTATTTT. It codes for CASKGRLSTDTQYF. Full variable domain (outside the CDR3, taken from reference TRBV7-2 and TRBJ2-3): GAGVSQSPSNKVTEKGKDVELRCDPISGHTALYWYRQSLGQGLEFLIYFQGNSAPDKSGLPSDRFSAERTGGSVSTLTIQRTQQEDSAVYLCASKGRLSTDTQYFGPGTRLTVL.

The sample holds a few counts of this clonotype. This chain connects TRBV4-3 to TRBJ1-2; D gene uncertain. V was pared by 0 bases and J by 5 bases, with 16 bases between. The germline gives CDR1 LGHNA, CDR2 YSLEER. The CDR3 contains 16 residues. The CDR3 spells CASSQDGVPRRYGYTF. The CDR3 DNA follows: TGCGCCAGCAGCCAAGATGGGGTCCCCAGAAGATATGGCTACACCTTC.

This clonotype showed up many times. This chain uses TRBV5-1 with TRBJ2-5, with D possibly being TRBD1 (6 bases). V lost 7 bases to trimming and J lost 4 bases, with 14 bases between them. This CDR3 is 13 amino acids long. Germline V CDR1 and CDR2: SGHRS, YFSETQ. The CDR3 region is CASGAGARETQYF. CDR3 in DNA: TGCGCCAGCGGGGCAGGGGCCAGAGAGACCCAGTACTTC.

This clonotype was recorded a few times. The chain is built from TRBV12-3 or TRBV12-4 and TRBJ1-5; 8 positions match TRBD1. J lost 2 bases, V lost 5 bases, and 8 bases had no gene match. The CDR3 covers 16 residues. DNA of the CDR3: TGTGCCAGCAGTGGGGAACCGGGACAGGGCAATCAGCCCCAGCATTTT. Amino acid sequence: CASSGEPGQGNQPQHF.